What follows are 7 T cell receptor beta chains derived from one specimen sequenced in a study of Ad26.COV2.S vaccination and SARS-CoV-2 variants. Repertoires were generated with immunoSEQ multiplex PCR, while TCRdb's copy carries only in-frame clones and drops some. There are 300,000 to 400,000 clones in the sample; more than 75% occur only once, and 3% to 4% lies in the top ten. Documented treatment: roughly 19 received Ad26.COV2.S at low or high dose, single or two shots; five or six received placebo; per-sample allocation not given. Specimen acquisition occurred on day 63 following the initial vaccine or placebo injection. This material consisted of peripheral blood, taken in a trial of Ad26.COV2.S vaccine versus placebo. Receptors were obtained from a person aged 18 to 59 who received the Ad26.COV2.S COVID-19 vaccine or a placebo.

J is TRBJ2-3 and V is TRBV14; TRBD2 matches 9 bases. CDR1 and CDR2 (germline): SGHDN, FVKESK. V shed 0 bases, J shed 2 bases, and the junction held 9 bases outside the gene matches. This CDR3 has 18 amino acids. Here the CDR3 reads CASSQDRGLAGFTDTQYF. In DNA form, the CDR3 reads TGTGCCAGCAGCCAAGATCGGGGGCTAGCGGGGTTCACAGATACGCAGTATTTT.

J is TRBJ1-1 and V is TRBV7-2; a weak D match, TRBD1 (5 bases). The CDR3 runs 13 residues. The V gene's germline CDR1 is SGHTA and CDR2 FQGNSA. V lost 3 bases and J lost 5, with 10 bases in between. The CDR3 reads CASSFRGGTEAFF. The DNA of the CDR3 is TGTGCCAGCAGCTTTAGGGGAGGGACTGAAGCTTTCTTT.

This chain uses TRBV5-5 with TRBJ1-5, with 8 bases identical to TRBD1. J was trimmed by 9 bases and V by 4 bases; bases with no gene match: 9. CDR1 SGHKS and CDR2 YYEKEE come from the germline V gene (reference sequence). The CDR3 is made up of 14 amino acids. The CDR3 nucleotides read TGTGCCAGCAGCCCGGACAGGGCAGGGCGGCCCCAGCATTTT. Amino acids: CASSPDRAGRPQHF.

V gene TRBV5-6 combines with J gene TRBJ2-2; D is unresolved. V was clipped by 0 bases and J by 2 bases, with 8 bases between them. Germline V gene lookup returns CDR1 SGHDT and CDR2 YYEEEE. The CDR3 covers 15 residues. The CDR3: CASSLEARNTGELFF. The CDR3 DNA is TGTGCCAGCAGCTTGGAGGCCAGAAACACCGGGGAGCTGTTTTTT.

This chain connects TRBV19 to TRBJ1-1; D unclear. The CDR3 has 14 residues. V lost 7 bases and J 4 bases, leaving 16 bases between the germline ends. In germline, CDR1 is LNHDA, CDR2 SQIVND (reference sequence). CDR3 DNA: TGTGCCAGTACCCAGGACCGACTGGTCACTGAAGCTTTCTTT. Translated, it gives CASTQDRLVTEAFF. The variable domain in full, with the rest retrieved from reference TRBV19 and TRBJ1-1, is DGGITQSPKYLFRKEGQNVTLSCEQNLNHDAMYWYRQDPGQGLRLIYYSQIVNDFQKGDIAEGYSVSREKKESFPLTVTSAQKNPTAFYLCASTQDRLVTEAFFGQGTRLTVV.

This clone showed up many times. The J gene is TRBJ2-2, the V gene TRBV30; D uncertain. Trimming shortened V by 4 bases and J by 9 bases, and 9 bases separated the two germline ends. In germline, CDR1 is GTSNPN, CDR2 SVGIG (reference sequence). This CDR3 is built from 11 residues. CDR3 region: CAWTPSRELFF. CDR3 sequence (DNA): TGTGCCTGGACCCCCTCCAGGGAGCTGTTTTTT.

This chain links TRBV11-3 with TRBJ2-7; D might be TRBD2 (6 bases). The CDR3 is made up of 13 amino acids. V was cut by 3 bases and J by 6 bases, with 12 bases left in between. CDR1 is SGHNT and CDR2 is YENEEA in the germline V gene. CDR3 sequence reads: CASSLKWGVEQYF. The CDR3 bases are TGTGCCAGCAGCTTGAAATGGGGGGTCGAGCAGTACTTC.